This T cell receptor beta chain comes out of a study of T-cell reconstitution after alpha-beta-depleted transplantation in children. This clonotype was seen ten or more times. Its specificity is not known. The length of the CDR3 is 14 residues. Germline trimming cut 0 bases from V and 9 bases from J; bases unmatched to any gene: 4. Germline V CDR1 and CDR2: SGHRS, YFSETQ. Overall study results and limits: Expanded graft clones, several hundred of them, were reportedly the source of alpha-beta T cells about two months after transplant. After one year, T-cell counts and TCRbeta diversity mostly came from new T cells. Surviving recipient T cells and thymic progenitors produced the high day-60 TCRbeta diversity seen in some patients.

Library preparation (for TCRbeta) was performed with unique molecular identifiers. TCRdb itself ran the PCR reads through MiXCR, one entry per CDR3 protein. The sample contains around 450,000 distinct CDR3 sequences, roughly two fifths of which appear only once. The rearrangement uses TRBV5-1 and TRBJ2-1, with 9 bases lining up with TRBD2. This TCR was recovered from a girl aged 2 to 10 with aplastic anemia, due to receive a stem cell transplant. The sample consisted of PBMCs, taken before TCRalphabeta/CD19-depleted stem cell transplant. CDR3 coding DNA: TGCGCCAGCAGCTTGGAGTGGGGACTAGCTGAGCAGTTCTTC. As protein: CASSLEWGLAEQFF.